The 3 T cell receptor beta chains in this list originate from one sample, sequenced in a study of read filtering for tumor transcriptome and immune sequencing. The library was built from 400 ng RNA with molecular barcoded adaptors for alpha/delta and beta/gamma chains. Each CDR3 protein gets one entry after TCRdb re-called the reads with MiXCR. Of roughly 59,000 distinct CDR3 sequences listed, roughly 20% are singletons. The sample was a population of CD138-negative cells sorted from bone marrow. The receptors stem from a donor aged 40 or over with multiple myeloma.

The chain links TRBV20-1 to TRBJ2-1; 14 bases are a match to TRBD2. The CDR3 is made up of 14 amino acids. Looked up from germline, CDR1 is DFQATT and CDR2 is SNEGSKA (reference sequence). Here the CDR3 reads CGGEGLAGDNEQFF. The CDR3 region has the DNA TGCGGTGGGGAGGGACTAGCGGGAGATAATGAGCAGTTCTTC.

With regard to this clonotype: A much larger clone is a single base away; this may be a read error. V is TRBV6-5 and J is TRBJ2-6; D perhaps matches TRBD1 (5 bases). Germline assignment: CDR1 MNHEY and CDR2 SVGAGI. The CDR3 covers 13 residues. CDR3 coding DNA: TGTGCCAGCCGGAGCTCTGGGGCCAACGTCCTGTCTTTC. This translates into CASRSSGANVLSF.

This clonotype was found a few times. The rearrangement links TRBV3-1 to TRBJ2-7, with D perhaps TRBD2 (5 bases). Germline CDR1 is LGHDT and CDR2 is YNNKEL (reference sequence). The CDR3 spans 14 residues. V lost 5 bases to trimming and J lost 3 bases, with 14 bases between them. CDR3 DNA sequence: TGTGCCAGCAGCGCCCGGGGATCTGGCTACGAGCAGTACTTC. Its protein product is CASSARGSGYEQYF.